The 8 T cell receptor beta chains below come from one sample, sequenced in a study of beta chain features in type 1 diabetes. General study points: Across all four CD4+ subsets, people with type 1 diabetes showed modestly shorter TCRB CDR3s.

Antigens for these TCRs are unknown. Investigators reverse transcribed all isolated RNA, so they sequenced expressed TCRB transcripts. TCRdb's copy holds only in-frame clones and misses some; the assay was immunoSEQ multiplex PCR. This sample carries under 300,000 clones, approximately 15% of them seen once, and the ten largest clones take around 0.019%. Sequencing was performed on naive CD4+ T cells from blood. The receptors were gathered from a man aged 30 to 39 with type 1 diabetes.

The chain uses TRBV5-1 and TRBJ2-1, with 10 bases that match TRBD2. Germline lookup yields CDR1 SGHRS and CDR2 YFSETQ. The CDR3 runs 17 residues. After removal of 3 bases from V and 2 bases from J, the junction contained 8 bases not matched to a gene. The CDR3 is CASSWAGTSDAYNEQFF. CDR3 nucleotides: TGCGCCAGCAGCTGGGCCGGGACTAGCGACGCCTACAATGAGCAGTTCTTC.

The J gene is TRBJ2-7, the V gene TRBV5-1; 8 nucleotides agree with TRBD1. V dropped 0 bases and J dropped 4; count of bases not matched to a gene: 3. The CDR3 spans 14 residues. In germline, CDR1 is SGHRS, CDR2 YFSETQ. CDR3 in DNA: TGCGCCAGCAGCTTGGGGGACAGGCCATACGAGCAGTACTTC. Residues: CASSLGDRPYEQYF.

In this sample, this clone turned up a few times. The CDR3 DNA is TGTGCCACCAGCAGAGATTTCGGGGTAACGGAGACCCAGTACTTC. It codes for CATSRDFGVTETQYF. The rearrangement uses TRBV15 and TRBJ2-5; D might be TRBD2 (5 bases). In germline, CDR1 is LNHNV, CDR2 YYDKDF (reference sequence). Trimming removed 0 bases from V and 5 bases from J, with 13 bases in between. This CDR3 is built from 15 residues.

This clone was seen a few times. CDR3 sequence (DNA): TGTGCCAGCAGTCAGGGTTGGGAGCAGTACTTC. This sequence encodes CASSQGWEQYF. This chain joins TRBV28 and TRBJ2-7; TRBD1 is a possible D gene (5 bases). Germline-derived CDR1 and CDR2 are MDHEN and SYDVKM. The CDR3 is 11 amino acids. Deletions cut 5 bases from V and 7 bases from J, with 9 bases between.

This rearrangement joins TRBV7-2 to TRBJ2-3, with TRBD1 identical over 7 bases. V was pared by 5 bases and J by 5 bases, with 4 bases of the junction left unmatched. CDR1 is SGHTA, CDR2 FQGNSA, per germline. The CDR3 has 13 amino acids. As DNA, the CDR3 is TGTGCCAGCAGCGAAAACAGGGGAGATACGCAGTATTTT. It yields the protein CASSENRGDTQYF.

The sample holds a few counts of this clone. The sample holds other DNA sequences that translate to the same CDR3. The rearrangement links TRBV6-5 to TRBJ2-3; possibly TRBD2 for D (5 bases). Trimming took 2 bases from V and 0 from J, leaving 9 bases between them. Germline V CDR1 and CDR2: MNHEY, SVGAGI. This CDR3 comprises 15 residues. CDR3 residues: CASSYGGVSTDTQYF. For the CDR3, the DNA is TGTGCCAGCAGTTACGGAGGAGTCAGCACAGATACGCAGTATTTT.

This rearrangement joins TRBV6-5 to TRBJ1-2, with 7 bases matching TRBD1. The CDR3 extends over 14 amino acids. V lost 2 bases to trimming and J lost 3 bases; unmatched junction nucleotides: 3. From germline, CDR1 is MNHEY and CDR2 SVGAGI. The CDR3 loop is CASSYTGADYGYTF. The CDR3 coding sequence is TGTGCCAGCAGTTACACAGGGGCGGACTATGGCTACACCTTC.

This clone was found a few times. V and J are TRBV6-5 and TRBJ2-4; D may be TRBD1 (6 bases). The V end lost 0 bases, the J end lost 3 bases, and 12 bases lay between the germline ends. Germline CDR1 MNHEY, CDR2 SVGAGI. The CDR3 spans 16 residues. CDR3 DNA: TGTGCCAGCAGTTACTCGGGGACATTGGGCAAAAACATTCAGTACTTC. Translation gives CASSYSGTLGKNIQYF.